Each of the 24 T cell receptor beta chains below was sequenced from the same sample in a study of blood T cells in healthy people across ages. A second about 6 to 11 cycle PCR used barcoded and J-beta primers. From the 5' RACE reads, TCRdb called clonotypes with MiXCR, one entry per CDR3 protein. The data hold about 570,000 distinct CDR3 sequences, with about 25% observed a single time. Sequenced input: blood. These receptors all come from a woman in her 70s in good health.

Worth noting for this clonotype: Mismatch with germline at one junction end may stem from a read error. The genes are TRBV25-1 and TRBJ2-5, with 8 bases that match TRBD2. CDR1 and CDR2 (germline): MGHDK, SYGVNS. This CDR3 is 17 amino acids long. CDR3: CVSSEYKASGGRETQYF. CDR3 sequence (DNA): TGTGTCAGCAGTGAATATAAGGCCAGCGGGGGAAGAGAGACCCAGTACTTC.

The chain carries TRBV7-3 and TRBJ2-3, with TRBD2 matching over 8 bases. J was trimmed by 7 bases and V by 5 bases; bases with no gene match: 8. CDR1 SGHTA and CDR2 FQGTGA come from the germline V gene. The CDR3 spans 14 residues. The CDR3 here is CASSPGGGMNTQYF. For the CDR3, the DNA is TGTGCCAGCAGCCCGGGGGGGGGCATGAATACGCAGTATTTT.

This clonotype was counted between two and nine times. The chain is built from TRBV24-1 and TRBJ1-5; tentatively, D is TRBD1 (5 bases). Germline V gives CDR1 KGHDR, CDR2 SFDVKD. The CDR3 is 14 amino acids. Trimming took 3 bases from V and 3 from J, leaving 8 bases between them. CDR3 sequence reads: CATSDGGSNQPQHF. The CDR3 nucleotides are TGTGCCACCAGTGATGGGGGGTCCAATCAGCCCCAGCATTTT.

This clonotype showed up just a few times. This chain connects TRBV11-2 to TRBJ2-1; 12 bases agree with TRBD2. The CDR3 sequence is 16 residues long. From germline, CDR1 is SGHAT and CDR2 FQNNGV. After removal of 6 bases from V and 8 bases from J, the junction contained 11 bases not matched to a gene. The CDR3 DNA reads TGTGCCAGCAGTCGATATACTAGCGGGGGGCAGCATGAGCAGTTCTTC. It yields the protein CASSRYTSGGQHEQFF.

The chain is built from TRBV7-2 and TRBJ2-1; TRBD2 matches at 11 bases. V was clipped by 1 base and J by 5 bases; unmatched bases: 4. CDR3 length: 16 residues. Per the germline V gene, CDR1 is SGHTA and CDR2 is FQGNSA. CDR3: CASSLVSSGGNNEQFF. DNA for the CDR3: TGTGCCAGCAGCTTAGTGTCTAGCGGGGGGAACAATGAGCAGTTCTTC.

The chain carries TRBV5-1 and TRBJ1-5; 8 bases are a match to TRBD1. This CDR3 region has 15 residues. The J segment lost 6 bases and the V segment lost 3 bases, leaving 8 bases of the junction unmatched. The germline gives CDR1 SGHRS, CDR2 YFSETQ. The DNA for the CDR3 is TGCGCCAGCAGCTCGACAGGGGCCAAAGGTCAGCCCCAGCATTTT. This codes for CASSSTGAKGQPQHF.

The genes are TRBV12-3 or TRBV12-4 and TRBJ1-1; TRBD1 might be the D (6 bases). The V end lost 3 bases, the J end lost 3 bases, and 14 bases lay between the germline ends. There are 15 residues in the CDR3. The CDR3 sequence is CASSFMGASYTEAFF. The CDR3 DNA sequence: TGTGCCAGCAGTTTTATGGGGGCCTCCTACACTGAAGCTTTCTTT.

The chain links TRBV2 to TRBJ2-1, with D perhaps given as TRBD1 or TRBD2 (5 bases each). Germline CDR1 SNHLY, CDR2 FYNNEI. CDR3 length equals 14 residues. Trimming removed 8 bases from V and 3 bases from J, with 14 bases in between. The CDR3 DNA reads TGTGCCAGCCTCCGGGGCCCCGGCTACAATGAGCAGTTCTTC. This codes for CASLRGPGYNEQFF.

The chain is built from TRBV7-9 and TRBJ2-5; 13 positions match TRBD2. Trimming at V came to 2 bases and at J to 4 bases, leaving 10 bases not matched to a gene. Germline lookup yields CDR1 SEHNR and CDR2 FQNEAQ (reference sequence). The CDR3 runs 18 residues. The CDR3 nucleotides are TGTGCCAGCAGCTTAAGGCTGCTGGGACTAGCGGGGTTAGAGACCCAGTACTTC. Encoded protein: CASSLRLLGLAGLETQYF.

This chain links TRBV6-1 with TRBJ2-7; the D gene is possibly TRBD2 (6 bases). V was clipped by 9 bases and J by 3 bases, with 15 bases between them. This CDR3 has 13 amino acids. Germline values: CDR1 MNHNS, CDR2 SASEGT. The CDR3: CARRPRGFYEQYF. CDR3 bases: TGTGCCAGAAGACCTCGGGGGTTCTACGAGCAGTACTTC.

This chain links TRBV29-1 with TRBJ1-1; D not certain. V was pared by 6 bases and J by 1 base, with 9 bases between. The CDR3 runs 12 residues. CDR1 is SQVTM and CDR2 is ANQGSEA in the germline V gene. The CDR3 reads CSVEDSNTEAFF. The CDR3 DNA sequence: TGCAGCGTCGAGGATTCGAACACTGAAGCTTTCTTT.

V usage is TRBV2 and J usage is TRBJ1-5; D is unclear. Between the trimmed V and J ends, which lost 3 bases and 5 bases, there was a span of 5 bases. This CDR3 spans 12 amino acids. Germline loops: CDR1 SNHLY, CDR2 FYNNEI. CDR3 amino acids: CASSDSHQPQHF. The CDR3 DNA follows: TGTGCCAGCAGTGACTCCCATCAGCCCCAGCATTTT.

The rearrangement uses TRBV25-1 and TRBJ1-1, with 10 positions matching TRBD1. V lost 6 bases to trimming and J lost 1 base; unmatched junction nucleotides: 2. The germline V gene has CDR1 MGHDK and CDR2 SYGVNS. This CDR3 spans 14 amino acids. The CDR3 region is CASRGDRGNTEAFF. For the CDR3, the DNA is TGTGCCAGCAGGGGGGACAGGGGGAACACTGAAGCTTTCTTT.

V and J are TRBV5-5 and TRBJ1-2; D remains unclear. The CDR3 is 12 amino acids. Germline V gives CDR1 SGHKS, CDR2 YYEKEE (reference sequence). With 1 base removed from V and 7 bases from J, the gap between germline ends came to 8 bases. The CDR3 DNA reads TGTGCCAGCAGCTTGTATGAGACTGGCTACACCTTC. This translates into CASSLYETGYTF.

This chain joins TRBV14 and TRBJ2-3; TRBD2 is a possible D gene (7 bases). The CDR3 covers 15 residues. Germline V gives CDR1 SGHDN, CDR2 FVKESK. Between the trimmed V and J ends, which lost 1 base and 7 bases, there was a span of 15 bases. The CDR3 sequence: CASSQGTGGRHTQYF. The CDR3 region has the DNA TGTGCCAGCAGCCAAGGGACGGGGGGCCGACATACGCAGTATTTT.

CDR3 nucleotides: TGTGCCAGCAGCCCCCCTGGGGGGCACGAGACCCAGTACTTC. Its translation is CASSPPGGHETQYF. The chain joins TRBV7-9 to TRBJ2-5; D could derive from TRBD1 or TRBD2 (6 bases each). Trimming took 5 bases from V and 5 from J, leaving 15 bases between them. Germline V gene sequence: CDR1 SEHNR, CDR2 FQNEAQ (reference sequence). There are 14 residues in the CDR3.

This clonotype was counted between two and nine times. The chain joins TRBV7-2 to TRBJ2-5, with D perhaps TRBD2 (6 bases). Germline V gene sequence: CDR1 SGHTA, CDR2 FQGNSA. Trimming left V 2 bases short and J 6 bases short, with 13 bases between. This CDR3 has 14 residues. The CDR3 region has the DNA TGTGCCAGCAGCTTAAATCTCCGGGGGAAGACCCAGTACTTC. It yields the protein CASSLNLRGKTQYF.

This clonotype was recorded only once. This chain uses TRBV4-3 with TRBJ2-7, with D maybe TRBD1 (6 bases). Germline-derived CDR1 and CDR2 are LGHNA and YSLEER. CDR3 length: 15 amino acids. V lost 0 bases and J lost 0, with 9 bases in between. In DNA form, the CDR3 reads TGCGCCAGCAGCCAAGATCACAGGGACTCCTACGAGCAGTACTTC. It translates to CASSQDHRDSYEQYF.

Note on this clonotype: At one boundary the junction diverges from the germline segment, which might be a read error. This chain uses TRBV18 with TRBJ2-5; D is perhaps TRBD1 (5 bases). The length of the CDR3 is 16 residues. The V gene's germline CDR1 is KGHSH and CDR2 LQKENI. In nucleotides, the CDR3 is TGTGCCAGCTCAGCACCAACGACAGTAACCCCGGGGACCCAGTACTTC. This translates into CASSAPTTVTPGTQYF.

This clonotype appeared a single time. The rearrangement uses TRBV3-1 and TRBJ2-7, with TRBD1 matching over 8 bases. Germline CDR1 LGHDT, CDR2 YNNKEL (reference sequence). The CDR3 consists of 14 residues. V lost 4 bases to trimming and J lost 7 bases; unmatched junction nucleotides: 9. The CDR3 nucleotides read TGTGCCAGCAGCCGGGCCAGTAGGACAGGGGAGCAGTACTTC. Amino acids: CASSRASRTGEQYF.

This clonotype was found a few times. This chain uses TRBV7-2 with TRBJ1-1; D uncertain. CDR3 length equals 13 residues. Germline loops: CDR1 SGHTA, CDR2 FQGNSA. Trimming removed 5 bases from V and 3 bases from J, with 10 bases in between. CDR3 coding DNA: TGTGCCAGCAGCCGGACCTATTACACTGAAGCTTTCTTT. Translating it yields CASSRTYYTEAFF.

The V and J genes are TRBV4-2 and TRBJ2-1; a weak D match, TRBD2 (5 bases). V was cut by 1 base and J by 8 bases, with 18 bases left in between. The CDR3 contains 16 residues. Germline CDR1 reads LGHNA; CDR2 reads YNFKEQ. This CDR3 is CASSQAPIGLGDEQFF. The CDR3 nucleotides are TGTGCCAGCAGCCAAGCCCCGATTGGACTCGGCGATGAGCAGTTCTTC.

The chain links TRBV14 to TRBJ2-1; 9 bases align to TRBD1. V trimming: 4 bases; J trimming: 6 bases; junction bases outside the gene matches: 10. This CDR3 region has 16 residues. CDR1 SGHDN and CDR2 FVKESK come from the germline V gene. The CDR3 nucleotides are TGTGCCAGCAGCCGCTATCGCTCGGGACAGGGCAATGAGCAGTTCTTC. Amino acids: CASSRYRSGQGNEQFF.

This clonotype came up many times. This chain joins TRBV12-3 or TRBV12-4 and TRBJ1-2; D is unclear. The CDR3 runs 13 residues. Trimming removed 5 bases from V and 3 bases from J, with 10 bases in between. The DNA for the CDR3 is TGTGCCAGCAGTCATGGGAGTTACTATGGCTACACCTTC. It encodes CASSHGSYYGYTF.